The next 4 T cell receptor beta chains were all read from a single sample in a study of blood T cell repertoires in COVID-19. TCRdb's copy holds only in-frame clones and misses some; the assay was immunoSEQ multiplex PCR. The sample yields about 170,000 clones, roughly 86% seen once. The sequenced sample was peripheral blood. Every receptor here comes from a man between 65 and 85 years old with acute or convalescent COVID-19.

CDR3 bases: TGCGCCAGCAGCCAAGACGGAGGCGTGACAGGGGTTCAAGAGACCCAGTACTTC. Its translation: CASSQDGGVTGVQETQYF. This chain joins TRBV4-1 and TRBJ2-5, with 8 positions matching TRBD1. Germline V gene sequence: CDR1 MGHRA, CDR2 YSYEKL. The CDR3 spans 18 residues. J lost 2 bases, V lost 0 bases, and 11 bases had no gene match.

The chain joins TRBV5-5 to TRBJ1-2; no clear D gene. Germline loops: CDR1 SGHKS, CDR2 YYEKEE (reference sequence). Trimming stripped 1 base from V and 4 bases from J, with 5 bases between. CDR3 length: 12 residues. CDR3 residues: CASSLPLYGYTF. The CDR3, as DNA: TGTGCCAGCAGCTTGCCCCTCTATGGCTACACCTTC. The whole variable domain, remainder taken from reference TRBV5-5 and TRBJ1-2, is DAGVTQSPTHLIKTRGQQVTLRCSPISGHKSVSWYQQVLGQGPQFIFQYYEKEERGRGNFPDRFSARQFPNYSSELNVNALLLGDSALYLCASSLPLYGYTFGSGTRLTVV.

The sample holds a few counts of this clone. This chain uses TRBV24-1 with TRBJ2-3; D is uncertain. CDR3 length: 15 residues. The V gene's germline CDR1 is KGHDR and CDR2 SFDVKD. V gave up 1 base and J gave up 1 base, with 8 bases separating them. CDR3 region: CATSDFGSGTDTQYF. The CDR3 DNA is TGTGCCACCAGTGATTTCGGCAGCGGCACAGATACGCAGTATTTT.

This chain connects TRBV7-9 to TRBJ1-3, with D hard to call. The V gene's germline CDR1 is SEHNR and CDR2 FQNEAQ (reference sequence). With 5 bases removed from V and 0 bases from J, the gap between germline ends came to 17 bases. This CDR3 is 17 amino acids long. CDR3: CASSPQAPYRSGNTIYF. The CDR3 region has the DNA TGTGCCAGCAGCCCTCAGGCCCCCTATCGCTCTGGAAACACCATATATTTT.